Listed here are 13 T cell receptor beta chains from one sample, sequenced in a study of blood T cells in healthy people across ages. A second PCR of 7 to 11 cycles used a sample-barcoded 5' primer and a J-beta primer mix. TCRdb called the 5' RACE reads again in MiXCR, with one record for every CDR3 protein. The sample includes approximately 810,000 distinct CDR3 sequences, around 28% seen only once; the top ten take roughly a sixth. Material for sequencing was blood. The receptors stem from a woman of 80 years or more in good health.

This clonotype was detected many times. The chain combines TRBV12-3 or TRBV12-4 with TRBJ2-4; D unresolved. V lost 2 bases, J lost 0 bases, and 14 bases lay in between. This CDR3 comprises 17 residues. CDR3: CASSLILDPLAKNIQYF. CDR3 nucleotide sequence: TGTGCCAGCAGTTTAATTCTCGACCCACTAGCCAAAAACATTCAGTACTTC.

A few counts support this clonotype. The V call is TRBV5-6, the J call TRBJ2-7; 8 nucleotides match TRBD1. Germline V CDR1 and CDR2: SGHDT, YYEEEE. V lost 3 bases to trimming and J lost 7 bases; unmatched junction nucleotides: 18. The CDR3 has 17 amino acids. The CDR3 bases are TGTGCCAGCAGCTCGCGCAGGGGGCTAGGCCTATACAATGAGCAGTACTTC. Translating it yields CASSSRRGLGLYNEQYF.

This clonotype was observed a handful of times. A much larger clone lies one base from this, so it may be a read error. The chain has TRBV4-3 and TRBJ2-5, with D unclear. Trimming took 4 bases from V and 4 from J, leaving 10 bases between them. CDR1 is LGHNA and CDR2 is YSLEER in the germline V gene. The CDR3 extends over 13 amino acids. As DNA, the CDR3 is TGCGCCAGCAGCCGAGTACGTGGAGAGACCCAGTACTTC. Translation: CASSRVRGETQYF.

The genes are TRBV7-2 and TRBJ1-5; no reliable D call. The CDR3 is 15 residues long. V lost 4 bases and J lost 4, with 14 bases in between. Looked up from germline, CDR1 is SGHTA and CDR2 is FQGNSA. The CDR3 DNA sequence: TGTGCCAGCAGCTCCCCTGGCAGGAGTAATCAGCCCCAGCATTTT. It yields the protein CASSSPGRSNQPQHF.

CDR3 bases: TGTGCCAGCAGTGTGAAGTTAGAGACCCAGTACTTC. This codes for CASSVKLETQYF. The rearrangement joins TRBV6-1 to TRBJ2-5; D unclear. Trimming shortened V by 4 bases and J by 4 bases, and 7 bases separated the two germline ends. Germline CDR1 MNHNS, CDR2 SASEGT. The CDR3 spans 12 residues.

The chain couples TRBV2 to TRBJ2-3, with a weak D call TRBD1 (5 bases). The CDR3 is made up of 13 amino acids. V shed 4 bases and J shed 5 bases, with 10 bases lying between them. Germline loops: CDR1 SNHLY, CDR2 FYNNEI. CDR3 coding DNA: TGTGCCAGCAGTGGACAGCTAAGAGATACGCAGTATTTT. Translation gives CASSGQLRDTQYF.

The chain recombines TRBV10-3 with TRBJ1-1; 9 nucleotides match TRBD1. V lost 6 bases and J lost 3; bases outside the gene matches: 5. The V gene's germline CDR1 is ENHRY and CDR2 SYGVKD. The CDR3 is 14 residues long. The DNA for the CDR3 is TGTGCCATCAGACCCGGGACAGGGCACACTGAAGCTTTCTTT. Its translation is CAIRPGTGHTEAFF.

There are a few counts of this clonotype. The J gene is TRBJ1-2, the V gene TRBV6-2 or TRBV6-3; TRBD1 aligns across 7 bases. Germline loops: CDR1 MNHEY, CDR2 SVGEGT. V shed 5 bases, J shed 8 bases, and the junction held 8 bases outside the gene matches. The CDR3 totals 13 residues. The chain's CDR3 is CASSMTGFSGYTF. The CDR3 nucleotides are TGTGCCAGCAGTATGACAGGGTTTAGCGGCTACACCTTC.

This clonotype was counted only a few times. The chain is built from TRBV7-9 and TRBJ1-1; the match to TRBD1 covers 10 bases. The CDR3 has 13 amino acids. CDR1 SEHNR and CDR2 FQNEAQ come from the germline V gene (reference sequence). The V and J ends lost 7 bases and 4 bases, in that order; junction bases with no gene match: 3. CDR3 nucleotides: TGTGCCAGCATGTGGGACAGGGGCACTGAAGCTTTCTTT. Amino acids: CASMWDRGTEAFF.

This clonotype showed up many times. The chain couples TRBV7-9 to TRBJ2-3, with 9 nucleotides matching TRBD2. Germline values: CDR1 SEHNR, CDR2 FQNEAQ (reference sequence). V dropped 8 bases and J dropped 3; count of bases not matched to a gene: 12. This CDR3 spans 16 amino acids. CDR3 sequence: CASENRLAGSTDTQYF. The DNA of the CDR3 is TGTGCCAGCGAGAATAGGCTAGCGGGGAGTACAGATACGCAGTATTTT. The variable domain in full, with the rest retrieved from reference TRBV7-9 and TRBJ2-3, is DTGVSQNPRHKITKRGQNVTFRCDPISEHNRLYWYRQTLGQGPEFLTYFQNEAQLEKSRLLSDRFSAERPKGSFSTLEIQRTEQGDSAMYLCASENRLAGSTDTQYFGPGTRLTVL.

The V call is TRBV15, the J call TRBJ2-3, with D possibly matching TRBD2 (6 bases). V was cut by 3 bases and J by 14 bases, with 24 bases left in between. This CDR3 has 15 amino acids. CDR1 is LNHNV and CDR2 is YYDKDF in the germline V gene (reference sequence). The CDR3 here is CATSSTGTFNEKLYF. CDR3 nucleotides: TGTGCCACCAGCAGTACCGGGACTTTTAATGAAAAACTGTATTTT.

This clonotype came up many times. The chain is built from TRBV28 and TRBJ1-1, with no clear D. V was cut by 3 bases and J by 4 bases, with 12 bases left in between. The V gene's germline CDR1 is MDHEN and CDR2 SYDVKM. The CDR3 length is 14 residues. The CDR3 loop reads CASSLRGGRTEAFF. The DNA of the CDR3 is TGTGCCAGCAGTTTGAGAGGAGGTCGCACTGAAGCTTTCTTT. Variable domain in full (rest from reference TRBV28 and TRBJ1-1): DVKVTQSSRYLVKRTGEKVFLECVQDMDHENMFWYRQDPGLGLRLIYFSYDVKMKEKGDIPEGYSVSREKKERFSLILESASTNQTSMYLCASSLRGGRTEAFFGQGTRLTVV.

This clonotype was counted ten times or more. The chain recombines TRBV5-5 with TRBJ2-1, with D unresolved. Germline V lookup: CDR1 SGHKS, CDR2 YYEKEE (reference sequence). V lost 1 base and J 5 bases, leaving 13 bases between the germline ends. CDR3 length equals 15 residues. The CDR3 is CASSLFSVVDNEQFF. Written as DNA, the CDR3 is TGTGCCAGCAGCTTGTTCTCAGTGGTCGACAATGAGCAGTTCTTC.